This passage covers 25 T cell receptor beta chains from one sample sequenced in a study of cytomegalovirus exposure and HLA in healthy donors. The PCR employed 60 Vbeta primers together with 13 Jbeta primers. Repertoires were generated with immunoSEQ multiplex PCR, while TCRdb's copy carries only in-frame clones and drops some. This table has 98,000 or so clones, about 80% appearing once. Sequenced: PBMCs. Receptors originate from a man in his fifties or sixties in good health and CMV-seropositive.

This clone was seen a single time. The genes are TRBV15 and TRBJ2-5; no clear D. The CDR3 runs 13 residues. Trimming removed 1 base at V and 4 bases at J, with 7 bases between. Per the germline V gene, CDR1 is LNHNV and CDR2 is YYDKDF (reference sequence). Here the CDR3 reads CATSRGRGETQYF. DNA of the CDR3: TGTGCCACCAGCAGAGGAAGAGGAGAGACCCAGTACTTC.

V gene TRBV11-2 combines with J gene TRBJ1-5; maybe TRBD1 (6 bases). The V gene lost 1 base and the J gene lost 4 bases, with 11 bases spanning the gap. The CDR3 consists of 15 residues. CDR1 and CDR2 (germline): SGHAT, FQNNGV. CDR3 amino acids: CASSLGQGPNQPQHF. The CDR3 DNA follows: TGTGCCAGCAGCTTAGGGCAGGGGCCAAATCAGCCCCAGCATTTT.

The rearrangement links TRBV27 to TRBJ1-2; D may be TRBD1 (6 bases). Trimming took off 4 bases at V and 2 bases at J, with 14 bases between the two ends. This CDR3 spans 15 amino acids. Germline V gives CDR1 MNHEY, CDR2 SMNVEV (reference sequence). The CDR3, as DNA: TGTGCCAGCAGTTCGAATACAGGGATGAACTATGGCTACACCTTC. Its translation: CASSSNTGMNYGYTF.

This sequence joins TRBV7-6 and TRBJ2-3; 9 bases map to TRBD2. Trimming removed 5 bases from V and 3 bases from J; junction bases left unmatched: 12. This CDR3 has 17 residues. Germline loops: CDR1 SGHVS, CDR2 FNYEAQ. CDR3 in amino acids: CASSPRWVAGATDTQYF. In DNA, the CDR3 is TGTGCCAGCAGCCCTCGGTGGGTAGCGGGGGCAACAGATACGCAGTATTTT.

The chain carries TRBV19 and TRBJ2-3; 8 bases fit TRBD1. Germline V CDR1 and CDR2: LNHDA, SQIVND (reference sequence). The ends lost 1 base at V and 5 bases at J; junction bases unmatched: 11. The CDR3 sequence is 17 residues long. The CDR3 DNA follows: TGTGCCAGTAGTATAGCCCGAACCGGGACAGGTCTAGATACGCAGTATTTT. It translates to CASSIARTGTGLDTQYF.

This CDR3 is CASTSSVGHPKLFF. For the CDR3, the DNA is TGTGCCAGCACCTCTAGTGTCGGTCATCCAAAACTGTTTTTT. The chain uses TRBV28 and TRBJ1-4; no reliable D call. CDR1 is MDHEN, CDR2 SYDVKM, per germline. This CDR3 has 14 residues. The V end was cut by 7 bases, the J end by 10 bases, with 19 bases between.

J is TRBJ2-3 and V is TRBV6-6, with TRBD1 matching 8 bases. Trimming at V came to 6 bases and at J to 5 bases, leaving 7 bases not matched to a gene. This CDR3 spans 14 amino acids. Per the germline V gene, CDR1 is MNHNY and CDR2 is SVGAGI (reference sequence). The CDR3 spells CASSPTGGGDTQYF. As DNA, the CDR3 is TGTGCCAGCAGCCCAACAGGGGGTGGAGATACGCAGTATTTT.

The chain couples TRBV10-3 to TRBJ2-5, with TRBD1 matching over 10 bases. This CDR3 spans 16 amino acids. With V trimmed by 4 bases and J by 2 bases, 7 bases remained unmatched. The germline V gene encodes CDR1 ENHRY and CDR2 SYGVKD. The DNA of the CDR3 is TGTGCCATCAGTGTGTTCTTGGGACAGGGGCAAGAGACCCAGTACTTC. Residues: CAISVFLGQGQETQYF.

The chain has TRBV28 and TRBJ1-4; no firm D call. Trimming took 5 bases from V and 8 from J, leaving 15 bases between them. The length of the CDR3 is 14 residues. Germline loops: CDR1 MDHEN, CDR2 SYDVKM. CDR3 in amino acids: CASSRSQTREKLFF. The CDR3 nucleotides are TGTGCCAGCAGTCGCTCTCAAACTAGAGAAAAACTGTTTTTT.

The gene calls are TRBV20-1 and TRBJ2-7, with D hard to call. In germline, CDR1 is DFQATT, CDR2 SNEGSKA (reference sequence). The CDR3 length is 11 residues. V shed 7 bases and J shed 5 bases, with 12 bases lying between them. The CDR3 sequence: CSVSQANEQYF. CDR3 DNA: TGCAGTGTTAGCCAGGCTAACGAGCAGTACTTC.

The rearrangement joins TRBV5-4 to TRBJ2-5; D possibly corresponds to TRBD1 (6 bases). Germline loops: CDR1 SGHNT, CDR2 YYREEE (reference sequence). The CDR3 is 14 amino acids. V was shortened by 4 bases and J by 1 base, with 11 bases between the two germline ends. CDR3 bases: TGTGCCAGCAGCCCCACAGGGTTCCAAGAGACCCAGTACTTC. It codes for CASSPTGFQETQYF.

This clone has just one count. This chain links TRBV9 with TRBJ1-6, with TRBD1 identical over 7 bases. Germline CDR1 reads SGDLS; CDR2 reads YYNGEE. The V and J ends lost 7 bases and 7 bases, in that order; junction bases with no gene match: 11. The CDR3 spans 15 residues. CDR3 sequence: CASASSGGWNSPLHF. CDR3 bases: TGTGCCAGCGCTTCCTCAGGGGGGTGGAATTCACCCCTCCACTTT.

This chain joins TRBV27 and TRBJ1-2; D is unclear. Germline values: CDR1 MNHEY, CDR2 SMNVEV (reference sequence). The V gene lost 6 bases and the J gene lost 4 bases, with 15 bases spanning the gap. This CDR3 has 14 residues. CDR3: CASRFSGEGYGYTF. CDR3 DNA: TGTGCCAGCAGGTTCAGTGGGGAGGGCTATGGCTACACCTTC.

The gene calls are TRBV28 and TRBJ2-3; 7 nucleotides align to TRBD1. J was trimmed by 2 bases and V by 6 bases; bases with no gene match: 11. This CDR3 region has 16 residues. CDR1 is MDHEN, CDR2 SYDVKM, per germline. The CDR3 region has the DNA TGTGCCAGCAGCCCTTTTGGACAGGAACCCACAGATACGCAGTATTTT. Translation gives CASSPFGQEPTDTQYF.

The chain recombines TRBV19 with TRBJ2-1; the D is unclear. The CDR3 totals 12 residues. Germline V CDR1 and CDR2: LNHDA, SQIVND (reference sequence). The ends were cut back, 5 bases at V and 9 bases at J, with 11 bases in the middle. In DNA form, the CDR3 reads TGTGCCAGTAGTGACCTGCAGGTTGAGCAGTTCTTC. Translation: CASSDLQVEQFF.

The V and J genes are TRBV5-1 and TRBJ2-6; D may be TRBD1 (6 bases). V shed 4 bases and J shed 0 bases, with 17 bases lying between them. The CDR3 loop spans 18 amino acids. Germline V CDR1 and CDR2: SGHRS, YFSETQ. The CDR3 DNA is TGCGCCAGCAGCCCACAGGGTGCCCTCAACTCTGGGGCCAACGTCCTGACTTTC. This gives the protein CASSPQGALNSGANVLTF.

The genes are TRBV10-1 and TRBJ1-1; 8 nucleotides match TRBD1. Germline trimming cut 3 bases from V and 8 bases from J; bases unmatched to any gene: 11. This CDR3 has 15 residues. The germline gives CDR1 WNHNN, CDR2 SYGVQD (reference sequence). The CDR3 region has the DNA TGCGCCAGCAGTGATCCAGGGACAGGCGGCTCAGAAGCTTTCTTT. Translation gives CASSDPGTGGSEAFF.

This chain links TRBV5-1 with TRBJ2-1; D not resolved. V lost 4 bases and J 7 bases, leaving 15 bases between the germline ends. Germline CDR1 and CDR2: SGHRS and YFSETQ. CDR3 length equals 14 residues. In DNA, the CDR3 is TGCGCCAGCAGCCGGAACAGCCCGTATAATGAGCAGTTCTTC. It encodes CASSRNSPYNEQFF. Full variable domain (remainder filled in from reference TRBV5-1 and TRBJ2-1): KAGVTQTPRYLIKTRGQQVTLSCSPISGHRSVSWYQQTPGQGLQFLFEYFSETQRNKGNFPGRFSGRQFSNSRSEMNVSTLELGDSALYLCASSRNSPYNEQFFGPGTRLTVL.

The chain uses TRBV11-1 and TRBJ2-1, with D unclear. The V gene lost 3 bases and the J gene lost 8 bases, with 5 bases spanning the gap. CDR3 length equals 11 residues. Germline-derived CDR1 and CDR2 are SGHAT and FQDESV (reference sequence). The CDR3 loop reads CASSFIHEQFF. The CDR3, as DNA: TGTGCCAGCAGCTTTATTCATGAGCAGTTCTTC.

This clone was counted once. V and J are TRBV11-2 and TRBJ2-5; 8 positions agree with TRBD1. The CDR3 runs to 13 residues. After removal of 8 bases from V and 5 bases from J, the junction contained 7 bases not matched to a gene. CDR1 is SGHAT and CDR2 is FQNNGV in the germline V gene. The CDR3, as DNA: TGTGCCAGCGGCAGGGGGCGCGGGGAGACCCAGTACTTC. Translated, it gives CASGRGRGETQYF.

Written as DNA, the CDR3 is TGCGCCAGCAGCTCCGGGACAGCCACAGATACGCAGTATTTT. Protein product: CASSSGTATDTQYF. This chain connects TRBV5-1 to TRBJ2-3; 7 bases are a match to TRBD1. The CDR3 has 14 residues. The germline CDR1 and CDR2 sequences are SGHRS and YFSETQ. The ends lost 3 bases at V and 2 bases at J; junction bases unmatched: 3.

The CDR3 coding sequence is TGTGCCAGCAGTCCTCGGGGACTGGACCCCTACGAGCAGTACTTC. It encodes CASSPRGLDPYEQYF. The chain joins TRBV27 to TRBJ2-7, with a possible D match to TRBD2 (6 bases). The CDR3 runs to 15 residues. V was pared by 5 bases and J by 2 bases, with 16 bases between. CDR1 and CDR2 from the germline V gene are MNHEY and SMNVEV (reference sequence).

DNA of the CDR3: TGTGCCAGCAGCCAAGAATTGCGGGGCAATCAGCCCCAGCATTTT. This gives the protein CASSQELRGNQPQHF. The chain carries TRBV4-2 and TRBJ1-5; D call uncertain. Germline loops: CDR1 LGHNA, CDR2 YNFKEQ. V shed 0 bases and J shed 2 bases, with 8 bases lying between them. The CDR3 contains 15 residues.

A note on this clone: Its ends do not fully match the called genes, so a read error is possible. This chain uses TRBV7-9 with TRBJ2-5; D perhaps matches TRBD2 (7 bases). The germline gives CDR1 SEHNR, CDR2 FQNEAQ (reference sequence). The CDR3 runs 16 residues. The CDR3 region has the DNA TGTTCCAGCAGCTTTGGGTCCGGGGGCGGGGGAGAGACCCAGTACTTC. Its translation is CSSSFGSGGGGETQYF. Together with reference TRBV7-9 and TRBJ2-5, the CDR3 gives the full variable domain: DTGVSQNPRHKITKRGQNVTFRCDPISEHNRLYWYRQTLGQGPEFLTYFQNEAQLEKSRLLSDRFSAERPKGSFSTLEIQRTEQGDSAMYLCSSSFGSGGGGETQYFGPGTRLLVL.

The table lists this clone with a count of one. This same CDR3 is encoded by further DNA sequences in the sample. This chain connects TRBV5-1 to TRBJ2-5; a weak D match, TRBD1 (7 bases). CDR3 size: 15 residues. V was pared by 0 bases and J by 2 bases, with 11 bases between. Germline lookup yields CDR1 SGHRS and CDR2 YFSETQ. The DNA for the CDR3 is TGCGCCAGCAGCTTGGCCCCAGGGGGGCAAGAGACCCAGTACTTC. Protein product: CASSLAPGGQETQYF. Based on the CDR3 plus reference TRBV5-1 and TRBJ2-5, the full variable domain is KAGVTQTPRYLIKTRGQQVTLSCSPISGHRSVSWYQQTPGQGLQFLFEYFSETQRNKGNFPGRFSGRQFSNSRSEMNVSTLELGDSALYLCASSLAPGGQETQYFGPGTRLLVL.